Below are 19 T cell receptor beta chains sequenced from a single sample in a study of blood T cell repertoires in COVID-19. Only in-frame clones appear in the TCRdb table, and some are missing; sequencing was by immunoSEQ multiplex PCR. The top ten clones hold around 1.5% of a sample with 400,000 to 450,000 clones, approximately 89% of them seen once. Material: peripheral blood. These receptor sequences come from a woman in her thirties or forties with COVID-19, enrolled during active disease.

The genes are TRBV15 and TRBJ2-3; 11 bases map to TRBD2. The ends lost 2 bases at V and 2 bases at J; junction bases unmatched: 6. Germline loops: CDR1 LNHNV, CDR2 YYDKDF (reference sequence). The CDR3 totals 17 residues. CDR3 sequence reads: CATSRSRLAGSTDTQYF. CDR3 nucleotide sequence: TGTGCCACCAGCAGATCTAGACTAGCGGGGTCCACAGATACGCAGTATTTT.

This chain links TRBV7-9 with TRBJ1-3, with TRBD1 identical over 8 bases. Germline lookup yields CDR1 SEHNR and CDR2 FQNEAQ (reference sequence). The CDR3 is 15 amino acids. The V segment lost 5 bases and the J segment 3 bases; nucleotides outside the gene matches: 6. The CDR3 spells CASSQGAKFGNTIYF. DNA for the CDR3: TGTGCCAGCAGCCAGGGGGCGAAATTTGGAAACACCATATATTTT.

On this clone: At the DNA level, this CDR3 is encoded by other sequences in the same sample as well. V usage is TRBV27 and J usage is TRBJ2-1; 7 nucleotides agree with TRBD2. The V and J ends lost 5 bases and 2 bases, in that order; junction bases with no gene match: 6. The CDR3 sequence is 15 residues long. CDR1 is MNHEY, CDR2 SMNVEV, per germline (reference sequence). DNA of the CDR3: TGTGCCAGCAGTCTGTTAGCGGGCCCCTACAATGAGCAGTTCTTC. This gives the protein CASSLLAGPYNEQFF.

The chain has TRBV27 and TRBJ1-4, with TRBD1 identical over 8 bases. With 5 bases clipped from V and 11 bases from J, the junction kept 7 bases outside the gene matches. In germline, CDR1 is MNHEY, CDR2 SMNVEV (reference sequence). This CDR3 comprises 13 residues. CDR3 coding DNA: TGTGCCAGCAGTCTTTTCTACAGGGGGAAACTGTTTTTT. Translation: CASSLFYRGKLFF.

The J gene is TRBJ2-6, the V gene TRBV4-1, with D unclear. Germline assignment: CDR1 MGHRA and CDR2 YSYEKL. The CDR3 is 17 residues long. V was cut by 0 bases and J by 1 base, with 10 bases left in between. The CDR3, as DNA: TGCGCCAGCAGCCAAGAATTTCTCGGGTCTGGGGCCAACGTCCTGACTTTC. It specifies CASSQEFLGSGANVLTF.

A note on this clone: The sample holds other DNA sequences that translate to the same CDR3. In nucleotides, the CDR3 is TGCGCCAGCAGCTTGGCCAGCCAAGAGACCCAGTACTTC. It specifies CASSLASQETQYF. This chain joins TRBV5-1 and TRBJ2-5; no clear D. Trimming took 0 bases from V and 1 from J, leaving 4 bases between them. This CDR3 has 13 amino acids. Germline V gene lookup returns CDR1 SGHRS and CDR2 YFSETQ. The full variable domain, with the rest looked up from reference TRBV5-1 and TRBJ2-5, is KAGVTQTPRYLIKTRGQQVTLSCSPISGHRSVSWYQQTPGQGLQFLFEYFSETQRNKGNFPGRFSGRQFSNSRSEMNVSTLELGDSALYLCASSLASQETQYFGPGTRLLVL.

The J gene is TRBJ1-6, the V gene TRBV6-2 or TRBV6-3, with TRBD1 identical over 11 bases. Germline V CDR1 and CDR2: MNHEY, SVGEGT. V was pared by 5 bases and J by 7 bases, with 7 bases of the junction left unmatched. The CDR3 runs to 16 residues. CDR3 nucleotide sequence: TGTGCCAGCAGTACTCCTTGGACAGGGGGCAATTCACCCCTCCACTTT. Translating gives CASSTPWTGGNSPLHF.

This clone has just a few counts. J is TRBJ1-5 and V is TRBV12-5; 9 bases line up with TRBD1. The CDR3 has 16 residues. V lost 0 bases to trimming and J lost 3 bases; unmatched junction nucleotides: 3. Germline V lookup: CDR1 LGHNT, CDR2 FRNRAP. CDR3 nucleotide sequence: TGTGCTAGTGGTTTGGTACAGGGGGCGTCCAATCAGCCCCAGCATTTT. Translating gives CASGLVQGASNQPQHF.

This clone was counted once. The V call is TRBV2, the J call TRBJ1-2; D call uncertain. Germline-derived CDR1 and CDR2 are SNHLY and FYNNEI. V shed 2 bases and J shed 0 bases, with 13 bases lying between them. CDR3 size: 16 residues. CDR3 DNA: TGTGCCAGCAGTGAATATGGGAGAGCCTCTAACTATGGCTACACCTTC. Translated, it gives CASSEYGRASNYGYTF.

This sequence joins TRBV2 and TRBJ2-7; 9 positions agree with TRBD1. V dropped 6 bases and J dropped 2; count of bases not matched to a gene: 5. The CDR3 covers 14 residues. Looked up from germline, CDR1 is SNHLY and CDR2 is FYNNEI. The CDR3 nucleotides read TGTGCCAGCAGGGACAGGGGAGGGCCCTACGAGCAGTACTTC. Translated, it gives CASRDRGGPYEQYF.

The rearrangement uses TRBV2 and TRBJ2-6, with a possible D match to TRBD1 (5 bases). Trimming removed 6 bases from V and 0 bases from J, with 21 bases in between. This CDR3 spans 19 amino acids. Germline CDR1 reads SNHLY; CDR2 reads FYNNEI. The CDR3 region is CASRLGARAGFSGANVLTF. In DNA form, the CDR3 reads TGTGCCAGCAGACTTGGGGCCAGGGCAGGCTTCTCTGGGGCCAACGTCCTGACTTTC.

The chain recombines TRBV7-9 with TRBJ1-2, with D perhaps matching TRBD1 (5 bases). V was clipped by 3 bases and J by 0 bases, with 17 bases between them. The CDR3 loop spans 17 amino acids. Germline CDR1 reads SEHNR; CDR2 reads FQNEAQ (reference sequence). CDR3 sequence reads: CASSFSGTQAANYGYTF. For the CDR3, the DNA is TGTGCCAGCAGCTTCTCCGGGACTCAAGCAGCTAACTATGGCTACACCTTC.

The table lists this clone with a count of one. The CDR3 DNA reads TGTGCCAGCAGCTTGGACAGGTACTACGAGCAGTACTTC. This gives the protein CASSLDRYYEQYF. The gene calls are TRBV5-6 and TRBJ2-7; TRBD1 is a possible D gene (5 bases). The germline CDR1 and CDR2 sequences are SGHDT and YYEEEE. The CDR3 has 13 residues. The V end lost 0 bases, the J end lost 3 bases, and 7 bases lay between the germline ends. Supplemented by reference TRBV5-6 and TRBJ2-7, the full variable domain reads DAGVTQSPTHLIKTRGQQVTLRCSPKSGHDTVSWYQQALGQGPQFIFQYYEEEERQRGNFPDRFSGHQFPNYSSELNVNALLLGDSALYLCASSLDRYYEQYFGPGTRLTVT.

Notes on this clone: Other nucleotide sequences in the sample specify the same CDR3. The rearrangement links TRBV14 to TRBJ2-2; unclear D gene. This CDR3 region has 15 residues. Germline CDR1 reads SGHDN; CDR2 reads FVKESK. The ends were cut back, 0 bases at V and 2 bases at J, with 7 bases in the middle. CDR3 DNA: TGTGCCAGCAGCCAAGATGGCCTCAACACCGGGGAGCTGTTTTTT. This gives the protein CASSQDGLNTGELFF.

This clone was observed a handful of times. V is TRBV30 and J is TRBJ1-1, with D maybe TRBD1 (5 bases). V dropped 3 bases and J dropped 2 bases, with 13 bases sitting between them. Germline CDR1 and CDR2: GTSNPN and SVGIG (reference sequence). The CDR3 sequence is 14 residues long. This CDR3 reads CAWSRQSPNTEAFF. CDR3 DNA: TGTGCCTGGAGCCGACAGTCGCCAAACACTGAAGCTTTCTTT. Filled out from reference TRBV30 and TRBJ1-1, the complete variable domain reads SQTIHQWPATLVQPVGSPLSLECTVEGTSNPNLYWYRQAAGRGLQLLFYSVGIGQISSEVPQNLSASRPQDRQFILSSKKLLLSDSGFYLCAWSRQSPNTEAFFGQGTRLTVV.

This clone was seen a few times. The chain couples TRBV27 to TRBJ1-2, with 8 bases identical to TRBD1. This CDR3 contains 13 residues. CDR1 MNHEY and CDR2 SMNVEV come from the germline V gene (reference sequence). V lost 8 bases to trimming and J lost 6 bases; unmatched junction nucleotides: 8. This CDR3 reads CASRPDRVDGYTF. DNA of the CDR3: TGTGCCAGCCGACCGGACAGGGTTGATGGCTACACCTTC.

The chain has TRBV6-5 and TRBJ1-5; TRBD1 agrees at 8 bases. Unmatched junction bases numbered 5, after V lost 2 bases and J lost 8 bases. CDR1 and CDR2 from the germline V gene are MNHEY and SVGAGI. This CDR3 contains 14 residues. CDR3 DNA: TGTGCCAGCAGTTACGGGGACAGGACTGAGCCCCAGCATTTT. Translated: CASSYGDRTEPQHF.

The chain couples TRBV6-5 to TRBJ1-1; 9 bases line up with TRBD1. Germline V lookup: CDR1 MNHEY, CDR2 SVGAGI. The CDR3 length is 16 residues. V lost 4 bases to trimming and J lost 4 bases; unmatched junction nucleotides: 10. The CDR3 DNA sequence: TGTGCCAGCAGTTGGGGACAGGGAGGGGGAGTCACTGAAGCTTTCTTT. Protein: CASSWGQGGGVTEAFF.

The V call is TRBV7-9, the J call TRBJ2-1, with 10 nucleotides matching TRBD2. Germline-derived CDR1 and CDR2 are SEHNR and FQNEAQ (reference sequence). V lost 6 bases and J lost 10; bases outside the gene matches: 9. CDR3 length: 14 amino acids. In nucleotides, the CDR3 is TGTGCCAGCAGTACAGGCACTAGCGGGATCGAGCAGTTCTTC. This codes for CASSTGTSGIEQFF.